This TCR beta chain came from a study of blood T cell repertoires in COVID-19. At the level of the study: COVID-19 samples, acute and convalescent, were from the United States, Italy and Spain.

The method was immunoSEQ multiplex PCR; TCRdb's version includes in-frame clones alone and lacks a portion of them. The data contain more than 300,000 clones, more than 70% of them singletons. This clone came up once. The material sequenced was peripheral blood. The receptor comes from a woman aged 25-40 years with COVID-19, enrolled during active disease.

The CDR3 protein is CASSGDGFRETQYF. The CDR3 DNA follows: TGTGCCAGCAGTGGTGACGGGTTCCGGGAGACCCAGTACTTC. The chain uses TRBV2 and TRBJ2-5; D uncertain. CDR1 SNHLY and CDR2 FYNNEI come from the germline V gene. V lost 4 bases and J 5 bases, leaving 14 bases between the germline ends. This CDR3 has 14 amino acids.